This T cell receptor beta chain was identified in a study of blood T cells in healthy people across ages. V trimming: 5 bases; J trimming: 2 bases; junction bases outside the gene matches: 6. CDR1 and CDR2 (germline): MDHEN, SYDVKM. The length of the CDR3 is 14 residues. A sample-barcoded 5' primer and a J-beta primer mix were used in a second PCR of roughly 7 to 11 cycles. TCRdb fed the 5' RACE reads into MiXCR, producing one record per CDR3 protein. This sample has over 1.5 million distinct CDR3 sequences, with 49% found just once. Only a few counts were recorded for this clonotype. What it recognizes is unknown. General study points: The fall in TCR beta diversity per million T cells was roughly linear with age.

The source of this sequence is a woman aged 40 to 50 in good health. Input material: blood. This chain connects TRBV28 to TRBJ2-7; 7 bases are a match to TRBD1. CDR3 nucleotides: TGTGCCAGCAGTAAGACAGGGTCGACCTACGAGCAGTACTTC. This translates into CASSKTGSTYEQYF.